This T cell receptor beta chain emerged from a study of blood T cell repertoires in COVID-19. About the research overall: Samples of COVID-19 (acute and convalescent) were obtained from the United States, Italy and Spain. T cells, B-cell-depleted T cells, or PBMCs provided the cDNA or gDNA that served as material.

The germline V gene has CDR1 SGDLS and CDR2 YYNGEE. The CDR3 spans 15 residues. Between the trimmed V and J ends, which lost 2 bases and 1 base, there was a span of 10 bases. Sequencing was performed with immunoSEQ multiplex PCR; in TCRdb, only in-frame clones are kept and a portion is missing. This sample has roughly 140,000 clones; 85% to 90% occur once, and the top ten carry approximately 3%. The chain carries TRBV9 and TRBJ2-4; D uncertain. The sequenced material came from peripheral blood. The clonotype was recovered from a woman aged 55-69 years with active COVID-19. CDR3 DNA sequence: TGTGCCAGCAGCGTCTCTCATAGCGCCAAAAACATTCAGTACTTC. The encoded protein is CASSVSHSAKNIQYF.